The sequence of this TCR beta chain was determined in a study of T-cell reconstitution after alpha-beta-depleted transplantation in children. Comment on this clonotype: Antigen unknown.

TCRbeta library construction was performed incorporating unique molecular identifiers. TCRdb called the PCR reads again in MiXCR, with one record for every CDR3 protein. In the table there are about 980,000 distinct CDR3 sequences, roughly 29% of which are singletons. Findings of the study overall: Reports say that about two months after transplant, the alpha-beta T cells came out of several hundred graft clones that had expanded. The main origin of T-cell counts and diversity one year after transplant was newly produced T cells. In some patients, recipient T cells and intrathymic progenitors surviving conditioning explained high day-60 diversity.

Specimen: PBMCs, mostly from graft donor cells, collected 360 days after TCRalphabeta/CD19-depleted stem cell transplant. The sequence derives from a boy under two years old who had a stem cell transplant for SCID, so the T cells may come from the graft donor.

The CDR3 loop is CASSFGRGRSGNTIYF. In DNA, the CDR3 is TGTGCCAGCAGTTTCGGCAGGGGTCGCTCTGGAAACACCATATATTTT. V usage is TRBV12-3 or TRBV12-4 and J usage is TRBJ1-3, with D perhaps TRBD1 (6 bases). V shed 3 bases and J shed 0 bases, with 12 bases lying between them. The CDR3 loop spans 16 amino acids.